The rows below give T cell receptor beta chains drawn from one sample of a study of breast tumors, draining lymph nodes, adjacent tissues. MiXCR, run by TCRdb on the multiplex PCR reads, gives a single entry per CDR3 protein. The sample lists 150,000 to 250,000 distinct CDR3 sequences; approximately 33% were seen once. Sequencing used axillary lymph node tissue. The receptors derive from a female donor with breast cancer. Some clones in this sample may be carry-over from other donors' samples. Both conserved end residues are part of each CDR3. The order of the fields is clone size, V gene, J gene, D gene, CDR3 DNA, CDR3 protein. D genes are given only for firm matches. Rows give clone size only sometimes, using once, few, many, or a class for an expanded clone.

clone_size: many; v_call: TRBV7-9; j_call: TRBJ2-2; d_call: .; cdr3_nt: TGTGCCAGCAGCCCGCGGTCTAGCGACACCGGGGAGCTGTTTTTT; cdr3_aa: CASSPRSSDTGELFF
clone_size: once; v_call: TRBV5-8; j_call: TRBJ1-2; d_call: .; cdr3_nt: TGTGCCAGCACGGCCAGGCTACGGGGCATCGACTATGGCTACACCTTC; cdr3_aa: CASTARLRGIDYGYTF
clone_size: many; v_call: TRBV20-1; j_call: TRBJ2-3; d_call: .; cdr3_nt: TGCAGTGCTCCCCCCCCCCCGGGAGATACGCAGTATTTT; cdr3_aa: CSAPPPPGDTQYF
clone_size: many; v_call: TRBV20-1; j_call: TRBJ2-1; d_call: TRBD2; cdr3_nt: TGCAGTGCTAGGAGTCTAGCGGGAGAAGGGGCCTACAATGAGCAGTTCTTC; cdr3_aa: CSARSLAGEGAYNEQFF
clone_size: few; v_call: TRBV11-3; j_call: TRBJ1-1; d_call: .; cdr3_nt: TGTGCCAGCAGCCCCACAGGCATTAACACTGAAGCTTTCTTT; cdr3_aa: CASSPTGINTEAFF
clone_size: many; v_call: TRBV5-6; j_call: TRBJ2-5; d_call: TRBD1; cdr3_nt: TGTGCCAGCAGCTATGGGACAGTCCAAGAGACCCAGTACTTC; cdr3_aa: CASSYGTVQETQYF
clone_size: .; v_call: TRBV6-4; j_call: TRBJ2-3; d_call: TRBD2; cdr3_nt: TGTGCCAGCAGTCACTCTGCGGGAGGCCCCCCAGATACGCAGTATTTT; cdr3_aa: CASSHSAGGPPDTQYF
clone_size: many; v_call: TRBV7-9; j_call: TRBJ2-5; d_call: .; cdr3_nt: TGTGCCAGCAGCTTAGCAGGGGATGAGACCCAGTACTTC; cdr3_aa: CASSLAGDETQYF
clone_size: .; v_call: TRBV11-2; j_call: TRBJ2-1; d_call: TRBD1; cdr3_nt: TGTGCCAGCAGCACAGGGGGCACACCCAATGAGCAGTTCTTC; cdr3_aa: CASSTGGTPNEQFF
clone_size: many; v_call: TRBV4-1; j_call: TRBJ2-7; d_call: .; cdr3_nt: TGCGCCAGCAGCCAAGCCTTGGGGGAGCGGCAGTACTTC; cdr3_aa: CASSQALGERQYF
clone_size: .; v_call: TRBV7-2; j_call: TRBJ1-6; d_call: .; cdr3_nt: TGTGCCAGCAGCGCCCTGGGCTATAATTCACCCCTCCACTTT; cdr3_aa: CASSALGYNSPLHF
clone_size: many; v_call: TRBV6-2/TRBV6-3; j_call: TRBJ2-5; d_call: .; cdr3_nt: TGTGCCAGCAGTTACGGGACACCCGAGACCCAGTACTTC; cdr3_aa: CASSYGTPETQYF
clone_size: many; v_call: TRBV4-1; j_call: TRBJ2-7; d_call: .; cdr3_nt: TGCGCCAGCAGCCAAGCCGGGGGGCCAATCTACGAGCAGTACTTC; cdr3_aa: CASSQAGGPIYEQYF
clone_size: few; v_call: TRBV6-2/TRBV6-3; j_call: TRBJ2-2; d_call: .; cdr3_nt: TGTGCCAGCAACCACTGGGGGAGTCGGTACACCGGGGAGCTGTTTTTT; cdr3_aa: CASNHWGSRYTGELFF
clone_size: many; v_call: TRBV5-6; j_call: TRBJ2-1; d_call: TRBD2; cdr3_nt: TGTGCCAGCAGCTTGCCGGCTAGCGGGTACAATGAGCAGTTCTTC; cdr3_aa: CASSLPASGYNEQFF
clone_size: .; v_call: TRBV18; j_call: TRBJ1-1; d_call: .; cdr3_nt: TGTGCCAGCTCACCCAGGGATACCAACACTGAAGCTTTCTTT; cdr3_aa: CASSPRDTNTEAFF
clone_size: many; v_call: TRBV2; j_call: TRBJ2-5; d_call: TRBD2; cdr3_nt: TGTGCCAGCAGTAGCGGGGGGGCCGGGGAGACCCAGTACTTC; cdr3_aa: CASSSGGAGETQYF
clone_size: .; v_call: TRBV2; j_call: TRBJ1-1; d_call: TRBD1; cdr3_nt: TGTGCCAGCAGTTTTACAGGGGAGTCTGAAGCTTTCTTT; cdr3_aa: CASSFTGESEAFF
clone_size: many; v_call: TRBV13; j_call: TRBJ2-7; d_call: TRBD2; cdr3_nt: TGTGCCAGCAGCCCCTTCCTAGCGGGAGGTGGGGAGCAGTACTTC; cdr3_aa: CASSPFLAGGGEQYF
clone_size: many; v_call: TRBV7-9; j_call: TRBJ1-4; d_call: .; cdr3_nt: TGTGCCAGCAGCCCTCCGGCTAATGAAAAACTGTTTTTT; cdr3_aa: CASSPPANEKLFF
clone_size: many; v_call: TRBV6-6; j_call: TRBJ2-7; d_call: TRBD2; cdr3_nt: TGTGCCAGCCAGTCCTGGGAGGGACCCTACGAGCAGTACTTC; cdr3_aa: CASQSWEGPYEQYF
clone_size: .; v_call: TRBV20-1; j_call: TRBJ1-2; d_call: .; cdr3_nt: TGCAGTGCTAGCGGGAGCGGCTATGGCTACACCTTC; cdr3_aa: CSASGSGYGYTF
clone_size: .; v_call: TRBV6-1; j_call: TRBJ2-5; d_call: .; cdr3_nt: TGTGCCAGCAGTGAAAGCGGCGAAGAGACCCAGTACTTC; cdr3_aa: CASSESGEETQYF
clone_size: many; v_call: TRBV25-1; j_call: TRBJ1-2; d_call: TRBD1; cdr3_nt: TGTGCCAGCAGTGCCACCATGGACAGGGTTGGCTACACCTTC; cdr3_aa: CASSATMDRVGYTF
clone_size: .; v_call: TRBV20-1; j_call: TRBJ1-1; d_call: .; cdr3_nt: TGCAGTGCTAGAGATGTAAACGGAAGGAACACTGAAGCTTTCTTT; cdr3_aa: CSARDVNGRNTEAFF
clone_size: many; v_call: TRBV12-3/TRBV12-4; j_call: TRBJ2-2; d_call: .; cdr3_nt: TGTGCCAGCAGCGACAGTAACACCGGGGAGCTGTTTTTT; cdr3_aa: CASSDSNTGELFF
clone_size: many; v_call: TRBV10-3; j_call: TRBJ2-3; d_call: .; cdr3_nt: TGTGCCATCAGTGAACTATCTAGCGCAGATACGCAGTATTTT; cdr3_aa: CAISELSSADTQYF
clone_size: few; v_call: TRBV29-1; j_call: TRBJ1-1; d_call: .; cdr3_nt: TGCAGCGCCCTCGTGGGGAGCACTGAAGCTTTCTTT; cdr3_aa: CSALVGSTEAFF
clone_size: many; v_call: TRBV9; j_call: TRBJ1-2; d_call: .; cdr3_nt: TGTGCCAGCAGCGTAGGTATCGAAGGCTCTAACTATGGCTACACCTTC; cdr3_aa: CASSVGIEGSNYGYTF
clone_size: .; v_call: TRBV5-8; j_call: TRBJ2-7; d_call: .; cdr3_nt: TGTGCCAGCTGCCGGGGGCAGACATCCTACGAGCAGTACTTC; cdr3_aa: CASCRGQTSYEQYF
clone_size: many; v_call: TRBV9; j_call: TRBJ2-7; d_call: .; cdr3_nt: TGTGCCAGCAGGCTCGGTAACCCCTACGAGCAGTACTTC; cdr3_aa: CASRLGNPYEQYF
clone_size: many; v_call: TRBV5-4; j_call: TRBJ2-7; d_call: TRBD2; cdr3_nt: TGTGCCAGCAGCTTGGGGACTAGCGGGGGGCCAACCTACGAGCAGTACTTC; cdr3_aa: CASSLGTSGGPTYEQYF
clone_size: many; v_call: TRBV11-3; j_call: TRBJ2-2; d_call: .; cdr3_nt: TGTGCCAGCAGCTTAAGCACTGGGAACACCGGGGAGCTGTTTTTT; cdr3_aa: CASSLSTGNTGELFF
clone_size: many; v_call: TRBV11-1; j_call: TRBJ2-3; d_call: .; cdr3_nt: TGTGCCAGCAGCTTAAGGGGTTCCTCCGCAGATACGCAGTATTTT; cdr3_aa: CASSLRGSSADTQYF
clone_size: many; v_call: TRBV7-7; j_call: TRBJ2-5; d_call: .; cdr3_nt: TGTGCTAGCAGCTTAGTGGGGGTCCTGGAGACCCAGTACTTC; cdr3_aa: CASSLVGVLETQYF
clone_size: many; v_call: TRBV20-1; j_call: TRBJ2-1; d_call: TRBD2; cdr3_nt: TGCAGTGCAAGAAGGTCGCGACTAGCGGAATCCTACAATGAGCAGTTCTTC; cdr3_aa: CSARRSRLAESYNEQFF